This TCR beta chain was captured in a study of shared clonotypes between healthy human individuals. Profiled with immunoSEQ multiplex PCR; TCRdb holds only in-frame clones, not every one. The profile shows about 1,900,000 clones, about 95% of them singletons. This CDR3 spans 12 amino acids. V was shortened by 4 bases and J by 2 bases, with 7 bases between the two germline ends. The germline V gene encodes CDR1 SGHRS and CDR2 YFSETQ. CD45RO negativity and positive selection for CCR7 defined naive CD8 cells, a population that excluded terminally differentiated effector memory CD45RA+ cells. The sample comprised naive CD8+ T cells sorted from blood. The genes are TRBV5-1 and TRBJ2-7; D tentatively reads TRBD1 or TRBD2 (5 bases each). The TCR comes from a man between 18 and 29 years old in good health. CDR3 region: CASSEGTYEQYF. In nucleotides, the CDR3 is TGCGCCAGCAGCGAGGGGACCTACGAGCAGTACTTC.